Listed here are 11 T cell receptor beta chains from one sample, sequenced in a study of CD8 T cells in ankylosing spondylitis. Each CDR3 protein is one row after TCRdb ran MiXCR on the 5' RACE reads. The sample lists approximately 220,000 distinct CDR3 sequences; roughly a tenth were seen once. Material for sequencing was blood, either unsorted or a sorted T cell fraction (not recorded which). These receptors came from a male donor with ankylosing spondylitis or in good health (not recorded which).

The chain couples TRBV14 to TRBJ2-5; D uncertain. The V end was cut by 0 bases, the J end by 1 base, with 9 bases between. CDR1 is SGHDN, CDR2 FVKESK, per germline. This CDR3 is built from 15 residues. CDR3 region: CASSQDRFSQETQYF. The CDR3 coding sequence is TGTGCCAGCAGCCAAGATCGGTTTTCCCAAGAGACCCAGTACTTC.

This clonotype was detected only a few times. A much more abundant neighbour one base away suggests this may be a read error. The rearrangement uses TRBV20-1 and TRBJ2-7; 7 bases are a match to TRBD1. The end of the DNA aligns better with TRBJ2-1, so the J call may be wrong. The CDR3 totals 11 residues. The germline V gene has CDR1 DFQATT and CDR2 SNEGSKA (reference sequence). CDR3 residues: CSAQTGYEQFF. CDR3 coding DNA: TGCAGTGCTCAGACAGGGTACGAGCAGTTCTTC.

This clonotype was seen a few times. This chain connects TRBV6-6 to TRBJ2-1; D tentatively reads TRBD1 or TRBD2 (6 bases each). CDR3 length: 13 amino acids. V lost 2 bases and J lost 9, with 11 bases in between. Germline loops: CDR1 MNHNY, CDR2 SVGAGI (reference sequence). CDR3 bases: TGTGCCAGCAGTTACGGGGGGCCGGCTGAGCAGTTCTTC. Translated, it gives CASSYGGPAEQFF.

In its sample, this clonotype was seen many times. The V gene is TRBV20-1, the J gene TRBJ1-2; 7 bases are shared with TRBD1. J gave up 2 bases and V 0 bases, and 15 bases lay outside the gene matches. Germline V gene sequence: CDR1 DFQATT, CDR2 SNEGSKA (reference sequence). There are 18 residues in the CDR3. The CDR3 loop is CSARDRFRTSGGNYGYTF. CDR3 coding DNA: TGCAGTGCTAGAGATCGTTTCAGGACTTCAGGGGGAAACTATGGCTACACCTTC.

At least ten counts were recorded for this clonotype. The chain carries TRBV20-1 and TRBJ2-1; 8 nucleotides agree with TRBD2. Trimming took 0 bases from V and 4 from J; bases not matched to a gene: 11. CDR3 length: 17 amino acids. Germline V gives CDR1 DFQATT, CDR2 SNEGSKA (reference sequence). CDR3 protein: CSARDPSPSGGYNEQFF. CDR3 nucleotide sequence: TGCAGTGCTAGAGACCCCAGTCCCAGCGGGGGTTACAATGAGCAGTTCTTC.

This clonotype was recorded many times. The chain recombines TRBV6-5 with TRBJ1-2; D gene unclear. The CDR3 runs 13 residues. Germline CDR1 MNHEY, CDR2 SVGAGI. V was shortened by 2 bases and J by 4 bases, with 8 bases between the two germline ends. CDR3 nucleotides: TGTGCCAGCAGTTACGACCGAGGCTATGGCTACACCTTC. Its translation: CASSYDRGYGYTF.

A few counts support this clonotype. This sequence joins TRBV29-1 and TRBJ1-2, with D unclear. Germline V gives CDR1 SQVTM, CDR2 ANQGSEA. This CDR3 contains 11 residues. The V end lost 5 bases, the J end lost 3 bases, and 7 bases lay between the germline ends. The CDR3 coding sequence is TGCAGCGTTTGGGAGGACTATGGCTACACCTTC. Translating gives CSVWEDYGYTF.

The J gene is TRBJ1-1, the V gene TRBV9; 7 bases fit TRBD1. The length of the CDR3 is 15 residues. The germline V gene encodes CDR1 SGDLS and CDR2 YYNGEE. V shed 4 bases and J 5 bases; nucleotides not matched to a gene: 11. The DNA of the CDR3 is TGTGCCAGCAGCCCGACAGGGACCCCGGGGACTGAAGCTTTCTTT. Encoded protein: CASSPTGTPGTEAFF.

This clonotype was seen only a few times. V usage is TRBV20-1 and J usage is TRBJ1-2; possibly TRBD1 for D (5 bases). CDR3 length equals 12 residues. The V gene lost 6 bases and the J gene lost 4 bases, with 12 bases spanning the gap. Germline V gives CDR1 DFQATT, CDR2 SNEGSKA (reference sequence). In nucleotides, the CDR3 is TGCAGTGCCGAAGGGGTTGCCTATGGCTACACCTTC. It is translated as CSAEGVAYGYTF.

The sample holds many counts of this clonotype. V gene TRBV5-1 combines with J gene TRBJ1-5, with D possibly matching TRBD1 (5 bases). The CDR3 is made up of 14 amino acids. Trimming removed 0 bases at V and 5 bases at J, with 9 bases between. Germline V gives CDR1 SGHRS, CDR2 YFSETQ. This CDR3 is CASSLGGTDQPQHF. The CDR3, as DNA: TGCGCCAGCAGCTTGGGGGGGACGGATCAGCCCCAGCATTTT.

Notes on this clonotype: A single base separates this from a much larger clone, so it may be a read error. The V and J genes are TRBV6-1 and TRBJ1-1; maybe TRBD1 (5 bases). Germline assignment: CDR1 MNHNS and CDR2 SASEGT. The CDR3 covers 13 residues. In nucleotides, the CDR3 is TGTGCCCGCAGCCGCGACTTGGGGGGTGAAGCTTTCTTT. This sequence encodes CARSRDLGGEAFF.